The 6 T cell receptor beta chains below all came from one sample that was sequenced in a study of PD-1 blockade in classical Hodgkin lymphoma. Time point denoted: cycle 4 day 1 (C4D1), after 6 weeks of nivolumab. Every patient relapsed after autologous stem cell transplantation, and brentuximab vedotin exposure varied. The protocol was immunoSEQ multiplex PCR, while the TCRdb copy is restricted to in-frame clones and leaves out a portion. The sample has approximately 44,000 clones, 66% seen once. The sample in question was peripheral blood mononuclear cells (PBMCs), obtained before the fourth cycle of nivolumab. The receptors stem from a human donor with classical Hodgkin lymphoma.

The chain couples TRBV5-1 to TRBJ2-7; 7 bases agree with TRBD1. After removal of 0 bases from V and 6 bases from J, the junction contained 9 bases not matched to a gene. The CDR3 has 15 residues. Germline CDR1 is SGHRS and CDR2 is YFSETQ. CDR3 in DNA: TGCGCCAGCAGCTTGGATCCGGGACAGCTCGCCGAGCAGTACTTC. Its protein is CASSLDPGQLAEQYF.

A remark on this clone: One junction end does not reproduce the germline sequence, and a read error may be involved. The chain combines TRBV7-2 with TRBJ1-2; 9 nucleotides align to TRBD1. The CDR3 sequence is 16 residues long. CDR1 and CDR2 from the germline V gene are SGHTA and FQGNSA. CDR3 DNA: TGTGCCAGCAGCTTATTCGGAGTGACCGGGACAGGGAAGTTAGTCTTC. It specifies CASSLFGVTGTGKLVF. Filled out from reference TRBV7-2 and TRBJ1-2, the complete variable domain reads GAGVSQSPSNKVTEKGKDVELRCDPISGHTALYWYRQSLGQGLEFLIYFQGNSAPDKSGLPSDRFSAERTGGSVSTLTIQRTQQEDSAVYLCASSLFGVTGTGKLVFGSGTRLTVV.

The chain employs TRBV27 and TRBJ1-1, with a possible D match to TRBD1 (6 bases). The CDR3 consists of 11 residues. V was shortened by 6 bases and J by 11 bases, with 13 bases between the two germline ends. Germline V gene data show CDR1 as MNHEY and CDR2 as SMNVEV (reference sequence). The CDR3: CASRPRGRAFF. In DNA form, the CDR3 reads TGTGCCAGCAGACCCAGGGGCAGGGCTTTCTTT.

This clone came up a few times. The rearrangement links TRBV5-6 to TRBJ1-5, with 9 positions matching TRBD1. Germline assignment: CDR1 SGHDT and CDR2 YYEEEE. With 2 bases clipped from V and 0 bases from J, the junction kept 3 bases outside the gene matches. This CDR3 has 16 residues. The CDR3 DNA reads as TGTGCCAGCAGCTTCGGGACAGGGTATAGCAATCAGCCCCAGCATTTT. This encodes CASSFGTGYSNQPQHF.

J is TRBJ2-7 and V is TRBV7-9; TRBD1 matches 8 bases. The junction had 4 bases not matched to a gene; V was cut back by 0 bases and J by 0 bases. Germline values: CDR1 SEHNR, CDR2 FQNEAQ (reference sequence). This CDR3 contains 16 residues. The CDR3 region has the DNA TGTGCCAGCAGCTTAGCGGACAGGGACCCCTCCTACGAGCAGTACTTC. This encodes CASSLADRDPSYEQYF.

The gene calls are TRBV7-2 and TRBJ2-3; D is uncertain. The germline CDR1 and CDR2 sequences are SGHTA and FQGNSA. V was cut by 5 bases and J by 2 bases, with 14 bases left in between. The CDR3 runs to 15 residues. This chain's CDR3 is CASSTTGAHTDTQYF. The DNA for the CDR3 is TGTGCCAGCAGCACGACGGGCGCACACACAGATACGCAGTATTTT. Full variable domain (remainder filled in from reference TRBV7-2 and TRBJ2-3): GAGVSQSPSNKVTEKGKDVELRCDPISGHTALYWYRQSLGQGLEFLIYFQGNSAPDKSGLPSDRFSAERTGGSVSTLTIQRTQQEDSAVYLCASSTTGAHTDTQYFGPGTRLTVL.